This entry lists 17 T cell receptor beta chains sequenced from one sample in a study of T-cell reconstitution after alpha-beta-depleted transplantation in children. Unique molecular identifiers were used in preparing the TCRbeta library. One entry per CDR3 protein, called by TCRdb with MiXCR from the PCR reads. The sample contains approximately 520,000 distinct CDR3 sequences, approximately 32% of which appear only once. The specimen was PBMCs from the stem cell graft donor, collected from the stem cell graft. Every receptor here comes from a human donor who donated a stem cell graft to a child with aplastic anemia.

There are a few counts of this clonotype. The CDR3 DNA sequence: TGTGCCAGCAGTTACGCGGACACAGATACGCAGTATTTT. It encodes CASSYADTDTQYF. This rearrangement joins TRBV6-5 to TRBJ2-3; D is unclear. Germline V gene data show CDR1 as MNHEY and CDR2 as SVGAGI. Trimming left V 2 bases short and J 2 bases short, with 5 bases between. The CDR3 is 13 amino acids.

This clonotype has more than one count but fewer than ten. This sequence joins TRBV5-6 and TRBJ1-1; possible D gene TRBD1, 5 bases. The CDR3 is 16 amino acids. The ends were cut back, 0 bases at V and 6 bases at J, with 18 bases in the middle. Germline-derived CDR1 and CDR2 are SGHDT and YYEEEE. CDR3 bases: TGTGCCAGCAGCTTGGCCGTTCAGGGCTTGGGGTCTGAAGCTTTCTTT. Encoded protein: CASSLAVQGLGSEAFF.

The chain has TRBV10-2 and TRBJ2-3, with D possibly being TRBD2 (6 bases). This CDR3 is 14 amino acids long. The germline V gene encodes CDR1 WSHSY and CDR2 SAAADI. The V end was cut by 6 bases, the J end by 3 bases, with 13 bases between. For the CDR3, the DNA is TGCGCCAGCAGGGTGGGAGGCATGACAGATACGCAGTATTTT. This codes for CASRVGGMTDTQYF.

The V call is TRBV15, the J call TRBJ2-2; 7 positions agree with TRBD2. CDR1 is LNHNV and CDR2 is YYDKDF in the germline V gene (reference sequence). This CDR3 has 14 amino acids. The J segment lost 5 bases and the V segment lost 5 bases, leaving 5 bases of the junction unmatched. CDR3 loop: CATSGRVGTGELFF. In nucleotides, the CDR3 is TGTGCCACCAGCGGGAGGGTGGGTACCGGGGAGCTGTTTTTT. The whole variable domain, remainder taken from reference TRBV15 and TRBJ2-2, is DAMVIQNPRYQVTQFGKPVTLSCSQTLNHNVMYWYQQKSSQAPKLLFHYYDKDFNNEADTPDNFQSRRPNTSFCFLDIRSPGLGDTAMYLCATSGRVGTGELFFGEGSRLTVL.

The V call is TRBV12-3 or TRBV12-4, the J call TRBJ2-3, with D unclear. This CDR3 region has 13 residues. V lost 3 bases and J 1 base, leaving 5 bases between the germline ends. The CDR3 DNA reads TGTGCCAGCAGTTTTCCCGGCACAGATACGCAGTATTTT. Its protein is CASSFPGTDTQYF.

The rearrangement links TRBV12-3 or TRBV12-4 to TRBJ2-5; D may correspond to TRBD1 or TRBD2 (5 bases each). There are 14 residues in the CDR3. With 3 bases removed from V and 7 bases from J, the gap between germline ends came to 15 bases. The CDR3 DNA is TGTGCCAGCAGTTTTTCGGGGACCCAGTGGACCCAGTACTTC. This sequence encodes CASSFSGTQWTQYF.

This clonotype was counted a few times. The chain couples TRBV7-2 to TRBJ1-5; a weak D match, TRBD1 (6 bases). The CDR3 is 14 amino acids. V was shortened by 3 bases and J by 5 bases, with 11 bases between the two germline ends. Looked up from germline, CDR1 is SGHTA and CDR2 is FQGNSA. The CDR3 here is CASSLGAFYQPQHF. DNA for the CDR3: TGTGCCAGCAGCTTGGGGGCCTTCTATCAGCCCCAGCATTTT.

The chain is built from TRBV4-3 and TRBJ2-3; D is unresolved. The CDR3 is made up of 14 amino acids. V lost 0 bases, J lost 2 bases, and 6 bases lay in between. The germline V gene has CDR1 LGHNA and CDR2 YSLEER. The CDR3 region is CASSQDGNTDTQYF. The CDR3 DNA reads as TGCGCCAGCAGCCAAGATGGAAACACAGATACGCAGTATTTT.

On this clonotype: One junction end disagrees with the germline gene, perhaps due to a read error. The chain couples TRBV29-1 to TRBJ1-1; unclear D gene. The length of the CDR3 is 8 residues. Germline V CDR1 and CDR2: SQVTM, ANQGSEA. The CDR3 DNA sequence: TGCAGCGACACGGAGCGTACCTTT. Amino acid sequence: CSDTERTF.

This clonotype was detected a few times. The chain joins TRBV18 to TRBJ2-5; D is perhaps TRBD1 (6 bases). This CDR3 is built from 16 residues. V dropped 4 bases and J dropped 5 bases, with 20 bases sitting between them. Germline V CDR1 and CDR2: KGHSH, LQKENI. CDR3 sequence (DNA): TGTGCCAGCTCACAGATTAACAACTGGGGGCGCGAGACCCAGTACTTC. It yields the protein CASSQINNWGRETQYF.

V and J are TRBV19 and TRBJ1-2, with D unclear. This CDR3 has 14 amino acids. Germline CDR1 reads LNHDA; CDR2 reads SQIVND (reference sequence). V gave up 4 bases and J gave up 3 bases, with 12 bases separating them. CDR3 in DNA: TGTGCCAGTAGTAACGGCAGACCGTACTATGGCTACACCTTC. Protein: CASSNGRPYYGYTF.

This clonotype has a handful of counts. The J gene is TRBJ2-7, the V gene TRBV12-3 or TRBV12-4; 8 nucleotides line up with TRBD2. The CDR3 runs 14 residues. Trimming cost V 4 bases and J 5 bases; bases outside gene matches: 7. CDR3 bases: TGTGCCAGCAGTTGGGGACTAGGAGGGAACGAGCAGTACTTC. This sequence encodes CASSWGLGGNEQYF.

In its sample, this clonotype was seen a few times. The chain is built from TRBV15 and TRBJ2-2; D call uncertain. The V end was cut by 5 bases, the J end by 2 bases, with 9 bases between. The CDR3 is 14 amino acids. Germline V gives CDR1 LNHNV, CDR2 YYDKDF (reference sequence). CDR3 bases: TGTGCCACCAGCCCCCACTCTAACACCGGGGAGCTGTTTTTT. Its protein product is CATSPHSNTGELFF.

This clonotype was seen a handful of times. V and J are TRBV29-1 and TRBJ2-5, with 10 bases lining up with TRBD2. The CDR3 extends over 17 amino acids. Germline V CDR1 and CDR2: SQVTM, ANQGSEA. Trimming at V came to 2 bases and at J to 4 bases, leaving 13 bases not matched to a gene. CDR3 region: CSVESNSGRRWGETQYF. CDR3 nucleotide sequence: TGCAGCGTTGAATCGAATAGCGGGAGGCGGTGGGGAGAGACCCAGTACTTC.

The J gene is TRBJ2-2, the V gene TRBV6-4; 7 bases align to TRBD1. The CDR3 has 14 amino acids. In germline, CDR1 is MRHNA, CDR2 SNTAGT. The V gene end was trimmed by 6 bases and the J gene end by 6 bases; junction bases not matched to a gene: 7. The CDR3 DNA sequence: TGTGCCAGCAGAAGACAGGGAAGCGCCGGGGAGCTGTTTTTT. It translates to CASRRQGSAGELFF.

This clonotype was seen more than once but under ten times. V is TRBV10-3 and J is TRBJ2-7, with a tentative D call TRBD2 (6 bases). Germline CDR1 reads ENHRY; CDR2 reads SYGVKD. The V end lost 1 base, the J end lost 1 base, and 8 bases lay between the germline ends. This CDR3 is built from 14 residues. CDR3 residues: CAISEWDLSYEQYF. CDR3 coding DNA: TGTGCCATCAGTGAGTGGGACTTATCCTACGAGCAGTACTTC.

This clonotype showed up just a few times. The chain joins TRBV7-2 to TRBJ1-2, with D possibly TRBD1 on 5 matching bases. Germline CDR1 is SGHTA and CDR2 is FQGNSA. V lost 8 bases, J lost 0 bases, and 19 bases lay in between. This CDR3 contains 16 residues. The CDR3 DNA sequence: TGTGCCAGCTTGCCGGGAGGGGTCACAGCTAACTATGGCTACACCTTC. Its protein is CASLPGGVTANYGYTF.